The following is a T cell receptor beta chain sequence with its context. Reverse transcribed after extraction, RNA yielded cDNA as the sequencing template. Sequencing was performed with immunoSEQ multiplex PCR; in TCRdb, only in-frame clones are kept and a portion is missing. Among about 110,000 clones listed, 58% were seen once. V was pared by 11 bases and J by 1 base, with 14 bases between. The CDR3 is made up of 13 amino acids. Looked up from germline, CDR1 is MNHEY and CDR2 is SVGAGI. The sample is drawn from a study of CD8+ T cells in alopecia areata. The source of this sequence is a human donor with alopecia areata. The specimen was NKG2D-low CD8+ T cells sorted from blood. The V call is TRBV6-5, the J call TRBJ1-1; D gene ambiguous. This chain's CDR3 is CAGQEAENTEAFF. The CDR3 DNA is TGTGCCGGTCAAGAGGCGGAGAACACTGAAGCTTTCTTT.